This is a list of T cell receptor beta chains from one sample in a study of regulatory T cells in long-lasting Graves disease. In TCRdb, the multiplex PCR reads were re-called with MiXCR into one record per CDR3 protein. The sample shows roughly 360,000 distinct CDR3 sequences, approximately 25% of them seen only once. Here the sequenced sample was peripheral blood mononuclear cells (PBMCs), taken when the disease was refractory, from a patient treated with antithyroid drugs. All receptors come from a middle-aged woman with Graves disease. CDR3s include the opening cysteine and the closing phenylalanine or tryptophan. Each record gives: CDR3 DNA, CDR3 protein, J gene, clone size, V gene, D gene. D genes are given only for firm matches. Clone size is not always given. Where it is, it says once, few, many or a class for expanded clones.

CDR3nt: TGTGCCAGCAGCTTGGCCAGCGGCGTGAACACCGGGGAGCTGTTTTTT
CDR3aa: CASSLASGVNTGELFF
j_gene: TRBJ2-2
abundance: NA
v_gene: TRBV5-5
d_gene: NA

CDR3nt: TGTGCCACCAGCAGAGACAGGTGGCAGGGCTACACCTTC
CDR3aa: CATSRDRWQGYTF
j_gene: TRBJ1-2
abundance: many
v_gene: TRBV15
d_gene: NA

CDR3nt: TGTGCCAGCAGTTGGGACTCACCAGGGGATGAGCAGTTCTTC
CDR3aa: CASSWDSPGDEQFF
j_gene: TRBJ2-1
abundance: few
v_gene: TRBV2
d_gene: NA

CDR3nt: TGTGCCAGCAGCCCAGGGACAGGGGCTGGGGCCAACGTCCTGACTTTC
CDR3aa: CASSPGTGAGANVLTF
j_gene: TRBJ2-6
abundance: many
v_gene: TRBV7-3
d_gene: TRBD1

CDR3nt: TGTGCCAGCAGTTCTCAGGGGGCGCCTAATGAAAAACTGTTTTTT
CDR3aa: CASSSQGAPNEKLFF
j_gene: TRBJ1-4
abundance: NA
v_gene: TRBV28
d_gene: TRBD1

CDR3nt: TGTGCCAGCAGTCTTAATTTAGCGGGAGGTGTTGACAATGAGCAGTTCTTC
CDR3aa: CASSLNLAGGVDNEQFF
j_gene: TRBJ2-1
abundance: NA
v_gene: TRBV2
d_gene: TRBD2

CDR3nt: TGCAGTGCTGGAGAGAGGCAGGGCTATCAGCCCCAGCATTTT
CDR3aa: CSAGERQGYQPQHF
j_gene: TRBJ1-5
abundance: NA
v_gene: TRBV20-1
d_gene: NA

CDR3nt: TGTGCCAGCAGTTCCTCAACCTGGGCTGAAGCTTTCTTT
CDR3aa: CASSSSTWAEAFF
j_gene: TRBJ1-1
abundance: many
v_gene: TRBV6-4
d_gene: NA

CDR3nt: TGTGCCATCAGTGGGCACAGGACGGCTAGGGGTGCTGAAGCTTTCTTT
CDR3aa: CAISGHRTARGAEAFF
j_gene: TRBJ1-1
abundance: few
v_gene: TRBV10-3
d_gene: NA

CDR3nt: TGTGCCAGCAGTCGAGTGGGGGCCCAGGACTACGAGCAGTACTTC
CDR3aa: CASSRVGAQDYEQYF
j_gene: TRBJ2-7
abundance: many
v_gene: TRBV6-1
d_gene: NA

CDR3nt: TGTGCCAGCAGCACCATTGGACAGGGATGGTACAATGAGCAGTTCTTC
CDR3aa: CASSTIGQGWYNEQFF
j_gene: TRBJ2-1
abundance: few
v_gene: TRBV7-9
d_gene: TRBD1

CDR3nt: TGTGCCATCACCCAGGGCCTTTTTCAACCCCTCCACTTT
CDR3aa: CAITQGLFQPLHF
j_gene: TRBJ1-6
abundance: NA
v_gene: TRBV10-3
d_gene: NA

CDR3nt: TGTGCCAGCATTAGGGCGAAATATAACTATGGCTACACCTTC
CDR3aa: CASIRAKYNYGYTF
j_gene: TRBJ1-2
abundance: many
v_gene: TRBV12-3/TRBV12-4
d_gene: NA

CDR3nt: TGTGCCAGCAGACGACTAGCGGGAAACGAGCAGTACTTC
CDR3aa: CASRRLAGNEQYF
j_gene: TRBJ2-7
abundance: many
v_gene: TRBV12-3/TRBV12-4
d_gene: TRBD2

CDR3nt: TGTGCCAGCAGCAAGGACAGGCGGTATGAGCAGTACTTC
CDR3aa: CASSKDRRYEQYF
j_gene: TRBJ2-7
abundance: once
v_gene: TRBV7-2
d_gene: TRBD1

CDR3nt: TGTGCCAGCAGTTTATGGCGAGGTGAAAAACTGTTTTTT
CDR3aa: CASSLWRGEKLFF
j_gene: TRBJ1-4
abundance: few
v_gene: TRBV27
d_gene: NA

CDR3nt: TGCGCCAGCAGTCGGTTGGGTATACAGCCTAAAGCTTTCTTT
CDR3aa: CASSRLGIQPKAFF
j_gene: TRBJ1-1
abundance: NA
v_gene: TRBV5-1
d_gene: NA

CDR3nt: TGTGCCAGCAGAACGACCGGGACACCTAACACTGAAGCTTTCTTT
CDR3aa: CASRTTGTPNTEAFF
j_gene: TRBJ1-1
abundance: many
v_gene: TRBV11-2
d_gene: NA

CDR3nt: TGTGCCAGCAGTGAATCTAGGGACAGGGGGAATGGCTACACCTTC
CDR3aa: CASSESRDRGNGYTF
j_gene: TRBJ1-2
abundance: few
v_gene: TRBV25-1
d_gene: TRBD1

CDR3nt: TGCAGTGCCCTGGGACTAGCGGAGGACGGGGAGCTGTTTTTT
CDR3aa: CSALGLAEDGELFF
j_gene: TRBJ2-2
abundance: NA
v_gene: TRBV20-1
d_gene: TRBD2

CDR3nt: TGTGCCACCAGCGCCCAAAGGGGGAAGCACGAGCAGTACTTC
CDR3aa: CATSAQRGKHEQYF
j_gene: TRBJ2-7
abundance: few
v_gene: TRBV15
d_gene: NA

CDR3nt: TGTGCCAGTATTAGGGCTTTGGCGACCACCACATTTAACACCGGGGAGCTGTTTTTT
CDR3aa: CASIRALATTTFNTGELFF
j_gene: TRBJ2-2
abundance: NA
v_gene: TRBV19
d_gene: NA

CDR3nt: TGTGCCAGCAGAGCATTAACCGGGACAGGGATGGACATTCAGTACTTC
CDR3aa: CASRALTGTGMDIQYF
j_gene: TRBJ2-4
abundance: few
v_gene: TRBV11-1
d_gene: TRBD1

CDR3nt: TGTGCCTGGAGACGAGAACTTCTACACGGGACATCTTTGTTCGAGCAGTACTTC
CDR3aa: CAWRRELLHGTSLFEQYF
j_gene: TRBJ2-7
abundance: NA
v_gene: TRBV30
d_gene: NA

CDR3nt: TGCGCCAGCAGTCCCGGGACAGGGCGGAAAATTGCCCAGTACTTC
CDR3aa: CASSPGTGRKIAQYF
j_gene: TRBJ2-5
abundance: NA
v_gene: TRBV10-2
d_gene: TRBD1

CDR3nt: TGTGCCAGCAGCTACATCAGGAACACTGAAGCTTTCTTT
CDR3aa: CASSYIRNTEAFF
j_gene: TRBJ1-1
abundance: few
v_gene: TRBV27
d_gene: NA

CDR3nt: TGTGCCGGGGCGACAAACCTATACAATGAGCAGTTCTTC
CDR3aa: CAGATNLYNEQFF
j_gene: TRBJ2-1
abundance: NA
v_gene: TRBV2
d_gene: NA

CDR3nt: TGTGCCAGCAGCGGACGGGGCTACGAGCAGTACTTC
CDR3aa: CASSGRGYEQYF
j_gene: TRBJ2-7
abundance: many
v_gene: TRBV2
d_gene: NA

CDR3nt: TGTGCCAGCAGGGGACAGGGGAGCGAGCAGTACTTC
CDR3aa: CASRGQGSEQYF
j_gene: TRBJ2-7
abundance: few
v_gene: TRBV27
d_gene: TRBD1

CDR3nt: TGCGCCAGCAGTTCCGCGAGGAGGAGAACTAATGAAAAACTGTTTTTT
CDR3aa: CASSSARRRTNEKLFF
j_gene: TRBJ1-4
abundance: NA
v_gene: TRBV10-2
d_gene: NA

CDR3nt: TGTGCCAGCAGCTTGGCCCCGGGACAGCGGGAGACCGGGGAGCTGTTTTTT
CDR3aa: CASSLAPGQRETGELFF
j_gene: TRBJ2-2
abundance: once
v_gene: TRBV5-6
d_gene: NA

CDR3nt: TGTGCCAGCAGCTTGGGGCAGGGTGCCTACGGGCAGTACTTC
CDR3aa: CASSLGQGAYGQYF
j_gene: TRBJ2-7
abundance: NA
v_gene: TRBV5-5
d_gene: NA

CDR3nt: TGTGCCAGCAGCCTCGACAGGGGCCGAGAAAAACTGTTTTTT
CDR3aa: CASSLDRGREKLFF
j_gene: TRBJ1-4
abundance: once
v_gene: TRBV5-4
d_gene: TRBD1

CDR3nt: TGTGCCAGCAGCCACCACGACAGGGGCACTGAAGCTTTCTTT
CDR3aa: CASSHHDRGTEAFF
j_gene: TRBJ1-1
abundance: few
v_gene: TRBV3-1
d_gene: TRBD1

CDR3nt: TGTGCCAGCAGCCGGGACAGCCTGAAAAATCAGCCCCAGCATTTT
CDR3aa: CASSRDSLKNQPQHF
j_gene: TRBJ1-5
abundance: NA
v_gene: TRBV3-1
d_gene: TRBD1

CDR3nt: TGTGCCAGCAGCAAGACAGGGGAAACAGATTCACCCCTCCACTTT
CDR3aa: CASSKTGETDSPLHF
j_gene: TRBJ1-6
abundance: few
v_gene: TRBV6-1
d_gene: TRBD1